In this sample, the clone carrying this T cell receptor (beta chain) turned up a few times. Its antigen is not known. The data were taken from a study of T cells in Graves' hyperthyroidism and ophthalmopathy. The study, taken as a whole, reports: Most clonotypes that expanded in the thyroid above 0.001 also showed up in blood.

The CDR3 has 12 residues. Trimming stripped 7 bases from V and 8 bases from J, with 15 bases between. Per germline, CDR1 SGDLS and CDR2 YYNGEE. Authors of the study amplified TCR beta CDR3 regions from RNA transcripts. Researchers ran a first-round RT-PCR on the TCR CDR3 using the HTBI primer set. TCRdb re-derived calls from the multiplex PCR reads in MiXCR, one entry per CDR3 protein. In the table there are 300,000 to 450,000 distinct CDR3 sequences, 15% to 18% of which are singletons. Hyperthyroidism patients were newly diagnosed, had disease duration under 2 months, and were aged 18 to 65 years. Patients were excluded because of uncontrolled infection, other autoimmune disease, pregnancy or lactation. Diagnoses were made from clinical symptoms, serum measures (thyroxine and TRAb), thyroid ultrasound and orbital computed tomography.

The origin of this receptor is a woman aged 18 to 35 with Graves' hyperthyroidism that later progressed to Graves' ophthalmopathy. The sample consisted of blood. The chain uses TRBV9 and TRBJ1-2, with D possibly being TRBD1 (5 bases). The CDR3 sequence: CASGSEGTGYTF. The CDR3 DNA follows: TGTGCCAGCGGGAGTGAGGGGACGGGCTACACCTTC. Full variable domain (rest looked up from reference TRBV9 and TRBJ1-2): DSGVTQTPKHLITATGQRVTLRCSPRSGDLSVYWYQQSLDQGLQFLIQYYNGEERAKGNILERFSAQQFPDLHSELNLSSLELGDSALYFCASGSEGTGYTFGSGTRLTVV.